The rows below give T cell receptor beta chains drawn from one sample of a study of blood T cells in healthy people across ages. Each CDR3 protein gets one entry after TCRdb re-called the 5' RACE reads with MiXCR. The sample holds 1.5 million to 2 million distinct CDR3 sequences, more than 35% seen once. The sample consisted of blood. The source of these receptors is a human donor in good health. The CDR3 runs from the conserved cysteine through the conserved F or W. Each record gives: clone size, D gene, J gene, V gene, CDR3 protein, CDR3 DNA. The D gene is left open where the match is weak. Clone size is stated in some rows and not others, as once, few, many or a class when expanded.

few	TRBD1	TRBJ1-1	TRBV7-2	CASSGNLRGLPGGTEAFF	TGTGCCAGCAGCGGAAACCTCAGGGGGCTCCCCGGGGGCACTGAAGCTTTCTTT
-	TRBD2	TRBJ2-1	TRBV4-3	CASSQAPSGGPPYNEQFF	TGCGCCAGCAGCCAAGCGCCTAGCGGGGGCCCCCCGTACAATGAGCAGTTCTTC
many	TRBD2	TRBJ2-3	TRBV7-3	CASSLGAGYTQYF	TGTGCCAGCAGCTTAGGAGCGGGGTATACGCAGTATTTT
-	-	TRBJ1-4	TRBV4-3	CASSQSQGYVSTNEKLFF	TGCGCCAGCAGCCAATCACAAGGTTACGTTTCAACTAATGAAAAACTGTTTTTT
-	-	TRBJ1-4	TRBV6-5	CASSYGSGSREKLFF	TGTGCCAGCAGTTACGGTTCGGGCAGCCGGGAAAAACTGTTTTTT
-	TRBD1	TRBJ1-1	TRBV9	CASSVAGGYQTEAFF	TGTGCCAGCAGCGTAGCAGGGGGCTATCAAACTGAAGCTTTCTTT
once	TRBD1	TRBJ1-1	TRBV12-3/TRBV12-4	CASSGDSWTEAFF	TGTGCCAGCAGTGGGGACAGTTGGACTGAGGCTTTCTTT
few	-	TRBJ2-2	TRBV29-1	CSVDDQEGGLFF	TGCAGCGTTGACGACCAGGAGGGTGGGCTGTTTTTT
-	-	TRBJ1-2	TRBV29-1	CSVVGDSKVYGYTF	TGCAGCGTTGTGGGGGATAGCAAAGTCTATGGCTACACCTTC
-	-	TRBJ1-2	TRBV4-1	CASSRELGQSYGYTF	TGCGCCAGCAGCCGAGAATTAGGACAAAGCTATGGCTACACCTTC
many	-	TRBJ2-6	TRBV29-1	CSVQGTGANVLTF	TGCAGCGTTCAGGGGACTGGGGCCAACGTCCTGACTTTC
-	-	TRBJ1-6	TRBV7-6	CASSFGPWENSPLHF	TGTGCCAGCAGCTTCGGGCCTTGGGAGAATTCACCCCTCCACTTT
-	TRBD1	TRBJ2-3	TRBV3-1	CTSSQRMRQGLSTDTQYF	TGTACCAGCAGCCAGCGGATGCGACAGGGCCTGAGCACAGATACGCAGTATTTT
few	-	TRBJ2-7	TRBV7-8	CASSLGLSQSYEQYF	TGTGCCAGCAGCTTAGGGTTATCACAGTCCTACGAGCAGTACTTC
few	-	TRBJ1-2	TRBV27	CASSLNGGPYTF	TGTGCCAGCAGTTTAAATGGGGGACCATACACCTTC
few	TRBD1	TRBJ2-4	TRBV5-1	CASSGETGTGGMGTALLAKNIQYF	TGCGCCAGCAGCGGGGAAACCGGGACAGGGGGCATGGGCACCGCTCTCCTAGCCAAAAACATTCAGTACTTC
-	-	TRBJ2-3	TRBV5-1	CASSLSEGVRTDTQYF	TGCGCCAGCAGCTTGAGCGAGGGGGTGAGGACAGATACGCAGTATTTT
-	-	TRBJ1-1	TRBV19	CASSIDGARNTEAFF	TGTGCCAGTAGTATCGACGGAGCGCGGAACACTGAAGCTTTCTTT
-	-	TRBJ2-1	TRBV10-3	CAIREGRPTEQFF	TGTGCCATCAGGGAGGGAAGACCCACCGAGCAGTTCTTC